These 18 T cell receptor beta chains were sequenced from one sample in a study of glioma-infiltrating T cells after dendritic cell vaccination. TCRdb keeps only in-frame clones here, not all; method: immunoSEQ multiplex PCR. The profile shows about 49,000 clones, about 85% of them singletons. The sample in question was blood, obtained before dendritic cell vaccination. These receptors came from a human donor with glioblastoma.

This rearrangement joins TRBV9 to TRBJ1-2, with 7 positions matching TRBD1. The junction had 3 bases not matched to a gene; V was cut back by 3 bases and J by 4 bases. The CDR3 has 13 amino acids. The germline V gene has CDR1 SGDLS and CDR2 YYNGEE. CDR3 loop: CASSARTGYGYTF. For the CDR3, the DNA is TGTGCCAGCAGCGCGAGGACAGGCTATGGCTACACCTTC.

V is TRBV18 and J is TRBJ2-7; TRBD2 matches 10 bases. Germline values: CDR1 KGHSH, CDR2 LQKENI. The CDR3 runs 16 residues. Trimming took 2 bases from V and 7 from J; bases not matched to a gene: 11. The CDR3 bases are TGTGCCAGCTCACCAGTGGAGGCTAGCGGGAGTAAAGAGCAGTACTTC. As protein: CASSPVEASGSKEQYF. The full variable domain, its missing parts supplied by reference TRBV18 and TRBJ2-7, is NAGVMQNPRHLVRRRGQEARLRCSPMKGHSHVYWYRQLPEEGLKFMVYLQKENIIDESGMPKERFSAEFPKEGPSILRIQQVVRGDSAAYFCASSPVEASGSKEQYFGPGTRLTVT.

The J gene is TRBJ1-2, the V gene TRBV5-4; a weak D match, TRBD1 (5 bases). Germline V lookup: CDR1 SGHNT, CDR2 YYREEE (reference sequence). The CDR3 length is 14 residues. Trimming removed 4 bases at V and 2 bases at J, with 12 bases between. In DNA, the CDR3 is TGTGCCAGCAGCGAACTCGACAGAAACTATGGCTACACCTTC. Translating it yields CASSELDRNYGYTF.

The chain links TRBV5-4 to TRBJ1-1; 7 nucleotides line up with TRBD1. The V segment lost 3 bases and the J segment 7 bases; nucleotides outside the gene matches: 9. The length of the CDR3 is 14 residues. Germline CDR1 and CDR2: SGHNT and YYREEE (reference sequence). The CDR3, as DNA: TGTGCCAGCAGCTGGACAGGATCGGGCCTTGAAGCTTTCTTT. Its protein is CASSWTGSGLEAFF.

The rearrangement links TRBV7-9 to TRBJ2-5; D perhaps matches TRBD2 (7 bases). This CDR3 has 17 amino acids. Germline V lookup: CDR1 SEHNR, CDR2 FQNEAQ (reference sequence). V lost 1 base and J lost 2, with 17 bases in between. This CDR3 reads CASSLGGGGTSQETQYF. The DNA for the CDR3 is TGTGCCAGCAGCTTAGGGGGGGGCGGGACCTCGCAAGAGACCCAGTACTTC.

This chain joins TRBV7-9 and TRBJ1-2, with D possibly being TRBD1 (6 bases). Trimming shortened V by 5 bases and J by 3 bases, and 19 bases separated the two germline ends. This CDR3 region has 16 residues. Germline V gene lookup returns CDR1 SEHNR and CDR2 FQNEAQ (reference sequence). CDR3 in amino acids: CASSGGGRGKDYGYTF. Written as DNA, the CDR3 is TGTGCCAGCAGCGGGGGGGGCAGGGGCAAAGACTATGGCTACACCTTC.

The chain couples TRBV7-9 to TRBJ2-1; TRBD2 matches at 10 bases. The CDR3 totals 15 residues. With V trimmed by 3 bases and J by 5 bases, 4 bases remained unmatched. Germline V gene lookup returns CDR1 SEHNR and CDR2 FQNEAQ (reference sequence). The chain's CDR3 is CASSFRTSGNNEQFF. CDR3 nucleotide sequence: TGTGCCAGCAGCTTTCGGACTAGCGGAAACAATGAGCAGTTCTTC.

This chain joins TRBV14 and TRBJ1-2, with 10 bases identical to TRBD1. This CDR3 comprises 19 residues. Germline CDR1 is SGHDN and CDR2 is FVKESK. J was trimmed by 2 bases and V by 1 base; bases with no gene match: 13. CDR3 region: CASSQVVPGQGISNYGYTF. Written as DNA, the CDR3 is TGTGCCAGCAGCCAAGTGGTTCCGGGACAGGGGATATCAAACTATGGCTACACCTTC.

J is TRBJ1-1 and V is TRBV18; 7 positions match TRBD1. V gave up 5 bases and J gave up 3 bases; unmatched junction bases: 6. CDR3 size: 14 residues. Germline-derived CDR1 and CDR2 are KGHSH and LQKENI. CDR3 coding DNA: TGTGCCAGCTCATCGACAGGGTACGACACTGAAGCTTTCTTT. This codes for CASSSTGYDTEAFF.

CDR3 sequence reads: CATSRDQGANTGELFF. The CDR3 nucleotides read TGTGCCACCAGCAGAGATCAGGGGGCGAACACCGGGGAGCTGTTTTTT. This rearrangement joins TRBV15 to TRBJ2-2, with 7 bases matching TRBD1. The V segment lost 0 bases and the J segment 0 bases; nucleotides outside the gene matches: 1. This CDR3 has 16 residues. CDR1 and CDR2 from the germline V gene are LNHNV and YYDKDF (reference sequence).

This chain joins TRBV7-9 and TRBJ2-1, with D perhaps TRBD2 (6 bases). The V and J ends lost 5 bases and 6 bases respectively, with 14 bases between them. This CDR3 spans 14 amino acids. Germline V CDR1 and CDR2: SEHNR, FQNEAQ (reference sequence). CDR3 amino acids: CASSQRGLFNEQFF. The CDR3 nucleotides read TGTGCCAGCAGCCAGAGGGGACTTTTCAATGAGCAGTTCTTC.

This chain links TRBV7-3 with TRBJ2-1; the match to TRBD2 covers 12 bases. The CDR3 spans 14 residues. In germline, CDR1 is SGHTA, CDR2 FQGTGA. The V gene end was trimmed by 4 bases and the J gene end by 5 bases; junction bases not matched to a gene: 0. The CDR3 spells CASSWTSGDNEQFF. For the CDR3, the DNA is TGTGCCAGCAGCTGGACTAGCGGGGACAATGAGCAGTTCTTC.

This chain links TRBV5-5 with TRBJ1-3; D gene ambiguous. Trimming left V 4 bases short and J 0 bases short, with 8 bases between. There are 14 residues in the CDR3. Germline V gene data show CDR1 as SGHKS and CDR2 as YYEKEE (reference sequence). The CDR3 bases are TGTGCCAGCAGCATTGGCCTCTCTGGAAACACCATATATTTT. Its translation: CASSIGLSGNTIYF.

The V and J genes are TRBV25-1 and TRBJ1-2, with D perhaps TRBD1 (6 bases). This CDR3 has 13 residues. V was shortened by 4 bases and J by 3 bases, with 9 bases between the two germline ends. CDR1 MGHDK and CDR2 SYGVNS come from the germline V gene. In nucleotides, the CDR3 is TGTGCCAGCAGTGTGGACAGAGACTATGGCTACACCTTC. Protein sequence: CASSVDRDYGYTF.

The CDR3 DNA follows: TGTGCCTGGAGTGTGGACTACGGCACAGATACGCAGTATTTT. Translated, it gives CAWSVDYGTDTQYF. This chain uses TRBV30 with TRBJ2-3; perhaps TRBD2 as D (6 bases). V was cut by 0 bases and J by 1 base, with 8 bases left in between. The CDR3 contains 14 residues. CDR1 GTSNPN and CDR2 SVGIG come from the germline V gene (reference sequence). Filled out from reference TRBV30 and TRBJ2-3, the complete variable domain reads SQTIHQWPATLVQPVGSPLSLECTVEGTSNPNLYWYRQAAGRGLQLLFYSVGIGQISSEVPQNLSASRPQDRQFILSSKKLLLSDSGFYLCAWSVDYGTDTQYFGPGTRLTVL.

V is TRBV7-2 and J is TRBJ1-5; D is perhaps TRBD1 (5 bases). Trimming left V 5 bases short and J 7 bases short, with 15 bases between. Germline V gene lookup returns CDR1 SGHTA and CDR2 FQGNSA. This CDR3 spans 14 amino acids. CDR3 amino acids: CASSPLPGNQPQHF. CDR3 DNA sequence: TGTGCCAGCAGCCCCCTCCCAGGGAACCAGCCCCAGCATTTT.

V and J are TRBV9 and TRBJ2-1; TRBD2 aligns across 9 bases. Germline V CDR1 and CDR2: SGDLS, YYNGEE. This CDR3 is built from 18 residues. The V segment lost 0 bases and the J segment 6 bases; nucleotides outside the gene matches: 13. This chain's CDR3 is CASSVVGVGLAGPNEQFF. The CDR3 coding sequence is TGTGCCAGCAGCGTAGTCGGGGTCGGGCTAGCGGGACCCAATGAGCAGTTCTTC.

This clone was seen a few times. The chain recombines TRBV7-2 with TRBJ1-6, with D tentatively TRBD1 (5 bases). The CDR3 sequence is 14 residues long. V was shortened by 3 bases and J by 7 bases, with 10 bases between the two germline ends. Germline V gene data show CDR1 as SGHTA and CDR2 as FQGNSA. The CDR3 loop reads CASSLGLGNSPLHF. The CDR3 DNA follows: TGTGCCAGCAGCTTGGGACTGGGGAATTCACCCCTCCACTTT.